The 26 T cell receptor beta chains below all came from one sample that was sequenced in a study of T cells in Graves' hyperthyroidism and ophthalmopathy. RNA transcripts yielded amplified TCR beta CDR3 regions. A first-round RT-PCR of the TCR CDR3 used the HTBI primer set. Each CDR3 protein is one row after TCRdb ran MiXCR on the multiplex PCR reads. The sample lists 370,000 or so distinct CDR3 sequences; about a sixth were seen once. The sample was blood. The source of these receptors is a woman between 18 and 29 years old with Graves' hyperthyroidism that later progressed to Graves' ophthalmopathy.

This clonotype appeared a few times. The chain links TRBV29-1 to TRBJ1-1, with D uncertain. CDR3 length: 13 residues. CDR1 is SQVTM, CDR2 ANQGSEA, per germline. V was clipped by 4 bases and J by 0 bases, with 9 bases between them. In DNA form, the CDR3 reads TGCAGCGTTGGGCCGGGGATGAACACTGAAGCTTTCTTT. Translation: CSVGPGMNTEAFF.

The table lists this clonotype with a few counts. This chain joins TRBV5-8 and TRBJ1-3, with 8 bases identical to TRBD1. The germline CDR1 and CDR2 sequences are SGHTS and YDEGEE. J gave up 8 bases and V 0 bases, and 1 base lay outside the gene matches. The CDR3 sequence is 13 residues long. Here the CDR3 reads CASSLAQGDTIYF. In nucleotides, the CDR3 is TGTGCCAGCAGCTTGGCACAGGGGGACACCATATATTTT.

This chain uses TRBV9 with TRBJ2-7; 7 nucleotides align to TRBD2. CDR3 length: 12 amino acids. Trimming removed 3 bases from V and 8 bases from J; junction bases left unmatched: 5. CDR1 is SGDLS, CDR2 YYNGEE, per germline. Here the CDR3 reads CASSGGGYQQYF. DNA for the CDR3: TGTGCCAGCAGCGGCGGGGGTTATCAGCAGTACTTC.

CDR3 nucleotide sequence: TGTGCCAGCGGAGTCCAGGGGGTAACCTACGAGCAGTACTTC. Protein product: CASGVQGVTYEQYF. The chain couples TRBV12-3 or TRBV12-4 to TRBJ2-7; 7 positions agree with TRBD1. V lost 8 bases to trimming and J lost 2 bases; unmatched junction nucleotides: 9. The CDR3 is 14 amino acids.

The chain employs TRBV10-3 and TRBJ2-7, with 10 nucleotides matching TRBD2. CDR3 size: 18 residues. Trimming removed 3 bases from V and 3 bases from J; junction bases left unmatched: 14. Germline V lookup: CDR1 ENHRY, CDR2 SYGVKD. In DNA form, the CDR3 reads TGTGCCATCAGTGAAAAAAGGATACTAGCGGGACCGAACTACGAGCAGTACTTC. Amino acids: CAISEKRILAGPNYEQYF.

This clonotype was seen repeatedly, ten times or more. The chain is built from TRBV6-1 and TRBJ2-7; 9 nucleotides align to TRBD2. Germline lookup yields CDR1 MNHNS and CDR2 SASEGT. The length of the CDR3 is 13 residues. With V trimmed by 5 bases and J by 7 bases, 6 bases remained unmatched. As DNA, the CDR3 is TGTGCCAGCAGTTTTGGACTAGCGCGTGAGCAGTACTTC. Its translation: CASSFGLAREQYF.

This clonotype was detected many times. The chain couples TRBV20-1 to TRBJ1-1; D gene unclear. Per the germline V gene, CDR1 is DFQATT and CDR2 is SNEGSKA (reference sequence). The V gene lost 3 bases and the J gene lost 0 bases, with 11 bases spanning the gap. The CDR3 has 14 residues. The chain's CDR3 is CSASAQNMNTEAFF. The CDR3 DNA sequence: TGCAGTGCTAGTGCACAGAACATGAACACTGAAGCTTTCTTT.

In this sample, this clonotype turned up many times. V usage is TRBV28 and J usage is TRBJ2-7, with TRBD2 matching over 9 bases. Per the germline V gene, CDR1 is MDHEN and CDR2 is SYDVKM. The J segment lost 2 bases and the V segment lost 3 bases, leaving 14 bases of the junction unmatched. The CDR3 totals 18 residues. The CDR3 sequence: CASSFPIWSGRSPYEQYF. The CDR3 DNA reads TGTGCCAGCAGTTTTCCCATATGGAGCGGGAGGTCCCCCTACGAGCAGTACTTC. The whole variable domain, filled in from reference TRBV28 and TRBJ2-7, reads DVKVTQSSRYLVKRTGEKVFLECVQDMDHENMFWYRQDPGLGLRLIYFSYDVKMKEKGDIPEGYSVSREKKERFSLILESASTNQTSMYLCASSFPIWSGRSPYEQYFGPGTRLTVT.

This clonotype was detected ten times or more. The chain is built from TRBV28 and TRBJ1-1; D not certain. This CDR3 has 13 residues. Looked up from germline, CDR1 is MDHEN and CDR2 is SYDVKM. V was pared by 7 bases and J by 12 bases, with 21 bases between. DNA for the CDR3: TGTGCCAGCACCAAAGAGACCAGCGGGTCGTCTTTCTTT. It is translated as CASTKETSGSSFF.

This clonotype appeared many times. The chain joins TRBV28 to TRBJ2-7, with a weak D call TRBD1 (6 bases). Per germline, CDR1 MDHEN and CDR2 SYDVKM. The CDR3 spans 13 residues. Trimming cost V 3 bases and J 2 bases, with 8 bases left between them. CDR3 nucleotide sequence: TGTGCCAGCAGTTTCCGGACAGCCTACGAGCAGTACTTC. Protein product: CASSFRTAYEQYF.

The table lists this clonotype with many counts. The chain employs TRBV2 and TRBJ1-1, with TRBD1 identical over 7 bases. The CDR3 spans 15 residues. Trimming removed 6 bases from V and 6 bases from J; junction bases left unmatched: 13. Germline CDR1 is SNHLY and CDR2 is FYNNEI. The CDR3 coding sequence is TGTGCCAGCAGCCGCGACGGGAGGGGGCTGGCTGAAGCTTTCTTT. Its translation: CASSRDGRGLAEAFF. Complete variable domain (other parts from reference TRBV2 and TRBJ1-1): EPEVTQTPSHQVTQMGQEVILRCVPISNHLYFYWYRQILGQKVEFLVSFYNNEISEKSEIFDDQFSVERPDGSNFTLKIRSTKLEDSAMYFCASSRDGRGLAEAFFGQGTRLTVV.

This clonotype was counted at least ten times. This sequence joins TRBV11-2 and TRBJ2-3, with TRBD2 identical over 14 bases. CDR1 is SGHAT, CDR2 FQNNGV, per germline. The CDR3 is 15 residues long. Germline trimming cut 5 bases from V and 9 bases from J; bases unmatched to any gene: 7. The CDR3 sequence: CASSQGLAGAQTQYF. CDR3 DNA: TGTGCCAGCAGCCAGGGACTAGCGGGAGCTCAGACGCAGTATTTT.

The table lists this clonotype with a few counts. The rearrangement links TRBV7-9 to TRBJ2-2, with D possibly matching TRBD2 (6 bases). The length of the CDR3 is 16 residues. In germline, CDR1 is SEHNR, CDR2 FQNEAQ (reference sequence). V gave up 5 bases and J gave up 1 base, with 14 bases separating them. The CDR3 nucleotides are TGTGCCAGCAGCGAGGCCGGGACTTTGAACACCGGGGAGCTGTTTTTT. This encodes CASSEAGTLNTGELFF.

This clonotype was counted only a few times. The DNA for the CDR3 is TGCAGTGCTAGTAAAGGGAAAACCAGCGCAGGGGTTTTTACAGATACGCAGTATTTT. Translated: CSASKGKTSAGVFTDTQYF. The V gene is TRBV20-1, the J gene TRBJ2-3; TRBD1 is a possible D gene (6 bases). The germline V and J ends were trimmed by 3 bases and 3 bases, with 28 bases remaining between them. The germline V gene encodes CDR1 DFQATT and CDR2 SNEGSKA (reference sequence). The CDR3 runs to 19 residues.

This chain links TRBV5-4 with TRBJ2-7; 8 bases are a match to TRBD2. Trimming removed 3 bases from V and 2 bases from J; junction bases left unmatched: 13. The length of the CDR3 is 17 residues. Germline-derived CDR1 and CDR2 are SGHNT and YYREEE (reference sequence). The DNA of the CDR3 is TGTGCCAGCAGCTCACCCGAGGTAGCGGGGTTGCCCTACGAGCAGTACTTC. It codes for CASSSPEVAGLPYEQYF.

This clonotype was recorded many times. This chain uses TRBV28 with TRBJ2-7; D is possibly TRBD1 (6 bases). Trimming took off 11 bases at V and 9 bases at J, with 26 bases between the two ends. Looked up from germline, CDR1 is MDHEN and CDR2 is SYDVKM. The CDR3 covers 14 residues. CDR3 bases: TGTGCCGCGGCCCCCTCTGTAGGGGGTGTAGGGCAGTACTTC. It encodes CAAAPSVGGVGQYF.

This clonotype was detected a few times. This chain links TRBV5-5 with TRBJ2-1; TRBD1 aligns across 9 bases. Per the germline V gene, CDR1 is SGHKS and CDR2 is YYEKEE (reference sequence). With V trimmed by 5 bases and J by 5 bases, 11 bases remained unmatched. The CDR3 consists of 16 residues. The chain's CDR3 is CASRPAPGTGHNEQFF. The CDR3 coding sequence is TGTGCCAGCAGACCGGCCCCCGGGACAGGGCACAATGAGCAGTTCTTC.

In its sample, this clonotype was seen many times. The chain joins TRBV5-6 to TRBJ2-3, with D possibly TRBD2 on 5 matching bases. Germline V gene sequence: CDR1 SGHDT, CDR2 YYEEEE. CDR3 length: 13 amino acids. Trimming cost V 4 bases and J 4 bases, with 10 bases left between them. The CDR3 DNA follows: TGTGCCAGCAGCGTCCGAGGGCCAGATACGCAGTATTTT. Its translation: CASSVRGPDTQYF.

In this sample, this clonotype turned up a few times. The CDR3 DNA sequence: TGCGCCAGCAGCTTGGTCCTAGCGGAAACCTACGAGCAGTACTTC. It specifies CASSLVLAETYEQYF. The chain carries TRBV5-1 and TRBJ2-7; 7 bases align to TRBD2. The CDR3 covers 15 residues. The germline CDR1 and CDR2 sequences are SGHRS and YFSETQ. V was pared by 0 bases and J by 2 bases, with 5 bases of the junction left unmatched.

There are many counts of this clonotype. The V gene is TRBV6-2 or TRBV6-3, the J gene TRBJ2-7; D is ambiguous. Germline V CDR1 and CDR2: MNHEY, SVGEGT. The germline V and J ends were trimmed by 6 bases and 2 bases, with 8 bases remaining between them. The CDR3 totals 12 residues. CDR3 in DNA: TGTGCCAGCAGCCCCACCACCTACGAGCAGTACTTC. Residues: CASSPTTYEQYF.

The V call is TRBV19, the J call TRBJ2-1, with D perhaps TRBD1 or TRBD2 (5 bases each). V lost 2 bases and J 9 bases, leaving 23 bases between the germline ends. Germline lookup yields CDR1 LNHDA and CDR2 SQIVND (reference sequence). The CDR3 runs to 17 residues. The CDR3 DNA follows: TGTGCCAGTAGTATAACACTAGACAGCCAAGGGTGGTTTGAGCAGTTCTTC. Translating gives CASSITLDSQGWFEQFF.

The CDR3 DNA follows: TGTGCCACACAGGGAAATCAAGAGACCCAGTACTTC. This codes for CATQGNQETQYF. The chain recombines TRBV28 with TRBJ2-5; possible D gene TRBD1, 6 bases. The V end was cut by 10 bases, the J end by 2 bases, with 11 bases between. Germline loops: CDR1 MDHEN, CDR2 SYDVKM. This CDR3 spans 12 amino acids. Using reference TRBV28 and TRBJ2-5 for the parts outside the CDR3, the full variable domain is DVKVTQSSRYLVKRTGEKVFLECVQDMDHENMFWYRQDPGLGLRLIYFSYDVKMKEKGDIPEGYSVSREKKERFSLILESASTNQTSMYLCATQGNQETQYFGPGTRLLVL.

This clonotype has at least ten counts. The gene calls are TRBV6-1 and TRBJ2-5; D possibly corresponds to TRBD2 (5 bases). The CDR3 is made up of 15 amino acids. CDR1 and CDR2 (germline): MNHNS, SASEGT. The V and J ends lost 2 bases and 2 bases respectively, with 12 bases between them. The CDR3 DNA reads as TGTGCCAGCAGTGAAATTTTTGGGGAGCAAGAGACCCAGTACTTC. It translates to CASSEIFGEQETQYF.

This clonotype was seen only a few times. This rearrangement joins TRBV4-3 to TRBJ2-1; tentatively, D is TRBD1 (6 bases). The CDR3 has 13 residues. Germline CDR1 and CDR2: LGHNA and YSLEER. The V gene lost 3 bases and the J gene lost 8 bases, with 11 bases spanning the gap. For the CDR3, the DNA is TGCGCCAGCAGCCATTCCAGACAGGATGAGCAGTTCTTC. Amino acids: CASSHSRQDEQFF.

The rearrangement links TRBV7-9 to TRBJ1-5, with D perhaps matching TRBD1 (6 bases). Germline V gene lookup returns CDR1 SEHNR and CDR2 FQNEAQ (reference sequence). The CDR3 consists of 15 residues. Deletions cut 4 bases from V and 0 bases from J, with 10 bases between. CDR3 in DNA: TGTGCCAGCAGCTCCGGACAGCATAGCAATCAGCCCCAGCATTTT. Its protein product is CASSSGQHSNQPQHF.

The rearrangement uses TRBV4-2 and TRBJ2-7; TRBD1 is a possible D gene (6 bases). The germline gives CDR1 LGHNA, CDR2 YNFKEQ. This CDR3 spans 16 amino acids. Trimming stripped 6 bases from V and 0 bases from J, with 18 bases between. The CDR3 DNA follows: TGTGCCAGCAGGCCAGAACAGGGCCCGACCTCCTACGAGCAGTACTTC. This sequence encodes CASRPEQGPTSYEQYF.